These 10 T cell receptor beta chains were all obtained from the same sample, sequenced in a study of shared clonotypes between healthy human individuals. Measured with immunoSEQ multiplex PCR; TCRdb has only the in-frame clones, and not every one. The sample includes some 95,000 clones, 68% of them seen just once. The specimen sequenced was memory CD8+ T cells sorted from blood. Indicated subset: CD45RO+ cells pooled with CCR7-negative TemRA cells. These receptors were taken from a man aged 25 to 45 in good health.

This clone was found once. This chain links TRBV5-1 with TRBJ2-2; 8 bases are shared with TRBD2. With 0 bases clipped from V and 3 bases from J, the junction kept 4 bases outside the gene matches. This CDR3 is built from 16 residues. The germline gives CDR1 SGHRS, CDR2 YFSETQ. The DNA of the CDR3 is TGCGCCAGCAGCTTGGTTGGGACTAGTTACACCGGGGAGCTGTTTTTT. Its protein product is CASSLVGTSYTGELFF.

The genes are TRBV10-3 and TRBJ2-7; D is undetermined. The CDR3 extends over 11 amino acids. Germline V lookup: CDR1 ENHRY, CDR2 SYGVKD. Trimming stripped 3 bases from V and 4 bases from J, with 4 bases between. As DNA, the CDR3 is TGTGCCATCAGTGACATTTACGAGCAGTACTTC. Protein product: CAISDIYEQYF.

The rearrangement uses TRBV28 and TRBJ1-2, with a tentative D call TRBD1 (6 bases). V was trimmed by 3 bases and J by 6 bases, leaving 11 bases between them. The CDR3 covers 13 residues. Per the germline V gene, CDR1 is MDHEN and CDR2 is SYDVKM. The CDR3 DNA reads TGTGCCAGCAGTTTCTCCCCAGGGGATGGCTACACCTTC. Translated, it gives CASSFSPGDGYTF.

The CDR3 is CASSPDGNYGYTF. The CDR3 DNA reads as TGTGCCAGCAGCCCGGACGGAAACTATGGCTACACCTTC. This chain connects TRBV11-2 to TRBJ1-2; D remains unclear. V was cut by 5 bases and J by 2 bases, with 9 bases left in between. Per the germline V gene, CDR1 is SGHAT and CDR2 is FQNNGV. This CDR3 is 13 amino acids long.

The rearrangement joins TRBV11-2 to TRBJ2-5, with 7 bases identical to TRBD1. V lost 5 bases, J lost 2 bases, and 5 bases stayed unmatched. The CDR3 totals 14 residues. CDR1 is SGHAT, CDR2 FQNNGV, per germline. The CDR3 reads CASSIRGQQETQYF. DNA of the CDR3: TGTGCCAGCAGCATACGGGGACAGCAAGAGACCCAGTACTTC.

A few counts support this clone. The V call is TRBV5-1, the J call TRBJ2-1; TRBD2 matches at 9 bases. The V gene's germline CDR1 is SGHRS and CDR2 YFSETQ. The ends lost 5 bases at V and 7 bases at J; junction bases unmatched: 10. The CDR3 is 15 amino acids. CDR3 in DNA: TGCGCCAGCAGTATGTTAGCGGGAGTTCCGAATGAGCAGTTCTTC. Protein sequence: CASSMLAGVPNEQFF.

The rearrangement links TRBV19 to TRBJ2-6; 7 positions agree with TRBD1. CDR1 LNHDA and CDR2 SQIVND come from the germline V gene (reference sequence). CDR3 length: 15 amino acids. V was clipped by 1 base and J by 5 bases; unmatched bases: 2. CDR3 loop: CASSIGTGRANVLTF. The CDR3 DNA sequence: TGTGCCAGTAGTATAGGGACAGGTAGGGCCAACGTCCTGACTTTC.

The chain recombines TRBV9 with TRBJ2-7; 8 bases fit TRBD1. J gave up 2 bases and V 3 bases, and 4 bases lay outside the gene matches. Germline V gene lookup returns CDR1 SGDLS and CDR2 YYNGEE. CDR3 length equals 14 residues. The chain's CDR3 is CASSAGQAAYEQYF. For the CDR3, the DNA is TGTGCCAGCAGCGCGGGACAGGCCGCCTACGAGCAGTACTTC.

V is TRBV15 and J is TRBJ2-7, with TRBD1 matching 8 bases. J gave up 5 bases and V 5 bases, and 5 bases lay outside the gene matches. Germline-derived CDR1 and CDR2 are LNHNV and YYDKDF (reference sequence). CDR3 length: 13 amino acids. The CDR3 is CATSADRGDEQYF. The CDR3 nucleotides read TGTGCCACCAGCGCCGACAGGGGCGACGAGCAGTACTTC. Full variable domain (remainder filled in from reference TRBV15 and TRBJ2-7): DAMVIQNPRYQVTQFGKPVTLSCSQTLNHNVMYWYQQKSSQAPKLLFHYYDKDFNNEADTPDNFQSRRPNTSFCFLDIRSPGLGDTAMYLCATSADRGDEQYFGPGTRLTVT.

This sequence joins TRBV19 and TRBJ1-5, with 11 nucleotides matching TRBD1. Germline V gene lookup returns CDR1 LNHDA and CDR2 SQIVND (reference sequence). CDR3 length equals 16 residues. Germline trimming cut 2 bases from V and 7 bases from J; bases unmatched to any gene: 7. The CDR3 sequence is CASSIKGQGAGQPQHF. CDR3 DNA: TGTGCCAGTAGTATAAAAGGACAGGGGGCAGGACAGCCCCAGCATTTT.